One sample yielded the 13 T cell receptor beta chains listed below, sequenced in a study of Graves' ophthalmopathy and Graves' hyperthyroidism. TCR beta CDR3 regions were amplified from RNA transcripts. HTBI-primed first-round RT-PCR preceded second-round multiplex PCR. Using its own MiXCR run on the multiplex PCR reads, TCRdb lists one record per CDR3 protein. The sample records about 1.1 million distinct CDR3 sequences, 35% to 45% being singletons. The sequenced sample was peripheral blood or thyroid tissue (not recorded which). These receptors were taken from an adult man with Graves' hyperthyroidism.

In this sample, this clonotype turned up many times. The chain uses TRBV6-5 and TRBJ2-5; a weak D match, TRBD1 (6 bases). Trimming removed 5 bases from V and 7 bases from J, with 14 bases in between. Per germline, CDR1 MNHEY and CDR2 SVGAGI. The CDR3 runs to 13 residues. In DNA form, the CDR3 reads TGTGCCAGCAGTATTCAGGGGTCCGGGACCCAGTACTTC. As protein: CASSIQGSGTQYF.

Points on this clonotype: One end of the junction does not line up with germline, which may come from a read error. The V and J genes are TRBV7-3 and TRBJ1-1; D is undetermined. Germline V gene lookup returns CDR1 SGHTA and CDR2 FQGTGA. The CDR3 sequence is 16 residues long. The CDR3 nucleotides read TGTGCCTGCAGCTTATTTGGAGGAGAGGTGGCCACTGAAGCTTTCTTT. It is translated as CACSLFGGEVATEAFF.

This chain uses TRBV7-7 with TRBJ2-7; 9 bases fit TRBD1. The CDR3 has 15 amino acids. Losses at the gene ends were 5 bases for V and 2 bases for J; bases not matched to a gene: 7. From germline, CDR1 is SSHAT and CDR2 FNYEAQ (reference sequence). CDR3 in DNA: TGTGCCAGCAGCATGCAGGGACAGGGCCCCTACGAGCAGTACTTC. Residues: CASSMQGQGPYEQYF. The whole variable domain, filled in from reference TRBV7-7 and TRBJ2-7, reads GAGVSQSPRYKVTKRGQDVTLRCDPISSHATLYWYQQALGQGPEFLTYFNYEAQPDKSGLPSDRFSAERPEGSISTLTIQRTEQRDSAMYRCASSMQGQGPYEQYFGPGTRLTVT.

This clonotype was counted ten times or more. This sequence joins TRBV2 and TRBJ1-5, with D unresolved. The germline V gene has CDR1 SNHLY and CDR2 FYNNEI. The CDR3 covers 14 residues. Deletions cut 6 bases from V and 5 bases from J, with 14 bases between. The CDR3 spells CASRRLQTDQPQHF. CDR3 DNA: TGTGCCAGCAGGCGGCTTCAAACGGATCAGCCCCAGCATTTT.

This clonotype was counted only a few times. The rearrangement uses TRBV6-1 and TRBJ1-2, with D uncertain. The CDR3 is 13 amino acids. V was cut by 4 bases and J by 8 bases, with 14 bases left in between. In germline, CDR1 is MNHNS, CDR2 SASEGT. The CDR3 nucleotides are TGTGCCAGCAGTGCAACGGACGAATCGGGCTACACCTTC. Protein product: CASSATDESGYTF.

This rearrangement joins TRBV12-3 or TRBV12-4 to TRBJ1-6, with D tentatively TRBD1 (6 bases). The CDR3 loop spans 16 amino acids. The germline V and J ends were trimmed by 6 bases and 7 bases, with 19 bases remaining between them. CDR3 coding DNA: TGTGCCAGCAGGGGGGCGGGCACATTATCGAATTCACCCCTCCACTTT. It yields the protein CASRGAGTLSNSPLHF.

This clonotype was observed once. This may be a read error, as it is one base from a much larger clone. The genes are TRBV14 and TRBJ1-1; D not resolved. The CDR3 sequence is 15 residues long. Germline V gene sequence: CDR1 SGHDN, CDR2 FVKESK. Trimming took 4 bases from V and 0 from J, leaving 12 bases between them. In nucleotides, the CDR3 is TGTGCCAGCAGCCGAGTACCCAGGATGAACACTGAAGCTTTCTTT. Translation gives CASSRVPRMNTEAFF.

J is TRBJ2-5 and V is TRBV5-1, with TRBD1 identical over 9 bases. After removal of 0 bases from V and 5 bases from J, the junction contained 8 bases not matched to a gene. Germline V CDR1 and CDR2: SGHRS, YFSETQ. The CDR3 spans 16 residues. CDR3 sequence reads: CASSLGLDRGSETQYF. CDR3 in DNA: TGCGCCAGCAGCTTGGGTCTGGACAGGGGTTCGGAGACCCAGTACTTC.

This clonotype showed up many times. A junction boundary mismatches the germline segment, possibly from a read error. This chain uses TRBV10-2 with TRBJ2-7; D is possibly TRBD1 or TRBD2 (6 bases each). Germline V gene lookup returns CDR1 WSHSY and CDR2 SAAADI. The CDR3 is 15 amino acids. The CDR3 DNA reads TGTGCCAGCAGTCGCACAGGGACTCCGGGCTACGAGCAGTACTTC. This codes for CASSRTGTPGYEQYF.

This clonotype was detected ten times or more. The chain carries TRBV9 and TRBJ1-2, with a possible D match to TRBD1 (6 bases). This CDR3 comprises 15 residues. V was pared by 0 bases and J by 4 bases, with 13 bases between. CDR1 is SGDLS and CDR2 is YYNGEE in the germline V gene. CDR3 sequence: CASSVAVGGAYGYTF. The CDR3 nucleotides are TGTGCCAGCAGCGTAGCTGTCGGGGGCGCCTATGGCTACACCTTC.

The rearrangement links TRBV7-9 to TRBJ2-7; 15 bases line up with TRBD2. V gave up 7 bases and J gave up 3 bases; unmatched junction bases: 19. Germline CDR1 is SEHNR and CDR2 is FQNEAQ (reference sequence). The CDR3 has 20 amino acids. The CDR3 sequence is CASTPPSGLAGGGRDYEQYF. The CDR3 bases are TGTGCCAGCACCCCCCCATCAGGACTAGCGGGAGGGGGGCGAGACTACGAGCAGTACTTC. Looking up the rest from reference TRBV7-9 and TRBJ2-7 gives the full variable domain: DTGVSQNPRHKITKRGQNVTFRCDPISEHNRLYWYRQTLGQGPEFLTYFQNEAQLEKSRLLSDRFSAERPKGSFSTLEIQRTEQGDSAMYLCASTPPSGLAGGGRDYEQYFGPGTRLTVT.

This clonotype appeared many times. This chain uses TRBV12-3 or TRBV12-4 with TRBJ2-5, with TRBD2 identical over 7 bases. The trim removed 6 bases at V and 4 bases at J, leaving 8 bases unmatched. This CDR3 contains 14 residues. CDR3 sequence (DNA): TGTGCCAGCAGCAGTCTAGCGGTGGGAGAGACCCAGTACTTC. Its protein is CASSSLAVGETQYF.

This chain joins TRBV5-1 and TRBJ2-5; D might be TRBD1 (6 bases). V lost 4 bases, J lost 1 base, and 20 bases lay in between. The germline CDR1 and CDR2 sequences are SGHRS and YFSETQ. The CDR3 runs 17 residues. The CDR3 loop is CASSLQARQGRQETQYF. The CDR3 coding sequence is TGCGCCAGCAGCCTCCAGGCGAGGCAGGGGCGCCAAGAGACCCAGTACTTC.